This T cell receptor (beta chain) was obtained from a study of T cell responses to AZD1222 COVID-19 vaccine. Assay used: immunoSEQ multiplex PCR; TCRdb lists only in-frame clones, some missing. The data hold about 150,000 clones, with about 92% observed a single time. Regarding this clone: What it binds is not known.

CDR3 size: 16 residues. The ends were cut back, 3 bases at V and 1 base at J, with 12 bases in the middle. Germline loops: CDR1 LNHNV, CDR2 YYDKDF (reference sequence). Pooled samples include second doses given at about 4 or 12 weeks. Study findings and constraints: Once two AZD1222 doses were given, Spike-specific TCR breadth and depth went up. Clonal diversity may have been underestimated in mostly white British donors. Sampling that yielded the repertoires occurred only after the peak T cell response.

The V gene is TRBV15, the J gene TRBJ2-2; the D gene is possibly TRBD2 (6 bases). The sequence came from an adult who received the AZD1222 COVID-19 vaccine. The sequenced sample was peripheral blood, obtained 28 days after the second AZD1222 dose. CDR3 sequence: CATSSWRRGNTGELFF. Here the CDR3 DNA reads TGTGCCACCAGCAGCTGGCGGAGGGGGAACACCGGGGAGCTGTTTTTT.